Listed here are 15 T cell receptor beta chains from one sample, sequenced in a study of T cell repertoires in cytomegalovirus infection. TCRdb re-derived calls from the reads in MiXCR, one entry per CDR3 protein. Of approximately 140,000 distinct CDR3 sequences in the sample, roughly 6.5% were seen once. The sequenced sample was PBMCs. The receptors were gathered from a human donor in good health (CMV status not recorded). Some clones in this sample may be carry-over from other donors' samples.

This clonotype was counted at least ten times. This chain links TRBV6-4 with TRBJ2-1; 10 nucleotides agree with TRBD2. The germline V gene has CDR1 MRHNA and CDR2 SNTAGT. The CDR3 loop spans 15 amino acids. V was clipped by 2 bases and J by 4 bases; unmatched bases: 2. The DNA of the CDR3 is TGTGCCAGCAGTGACAAAGCGGGGGGGTACAATGAGCAGTTCTTC. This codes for CASSDKAGGYNEQFF.

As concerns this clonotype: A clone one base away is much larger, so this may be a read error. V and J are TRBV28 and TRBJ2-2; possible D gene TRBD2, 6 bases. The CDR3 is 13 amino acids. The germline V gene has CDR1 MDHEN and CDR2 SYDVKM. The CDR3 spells CASSRPYTGGLFF. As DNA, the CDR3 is TGTGCCAGCAGCCGCCCTTACACCGGGGGGCTGTTTTTT.

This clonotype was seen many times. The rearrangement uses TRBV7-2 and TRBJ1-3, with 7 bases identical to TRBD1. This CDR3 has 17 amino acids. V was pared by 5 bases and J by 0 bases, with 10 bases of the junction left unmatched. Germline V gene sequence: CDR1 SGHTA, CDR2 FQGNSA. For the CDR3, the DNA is TGTGCCAGCAGCCCCCGACAGGGAACCTCCTCTGGAAACACCATATATTTT. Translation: CASSPRQGTSSGNTIYF.

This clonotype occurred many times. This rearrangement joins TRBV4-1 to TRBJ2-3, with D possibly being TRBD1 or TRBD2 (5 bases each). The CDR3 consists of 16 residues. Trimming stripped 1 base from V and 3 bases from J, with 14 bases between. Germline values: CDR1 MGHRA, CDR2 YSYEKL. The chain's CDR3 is CASSQGSGALTDTQYF. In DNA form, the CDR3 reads TGCGCCAGCAGCCAAGGATCCGGGGCATTAACAGATACGCAGTATTTT.

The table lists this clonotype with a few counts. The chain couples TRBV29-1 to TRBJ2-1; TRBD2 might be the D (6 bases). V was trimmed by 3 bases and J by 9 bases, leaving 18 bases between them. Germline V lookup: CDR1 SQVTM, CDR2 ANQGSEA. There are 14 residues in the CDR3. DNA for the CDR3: TGCAGCGTTGAGGGGGGAACAAGCGGAGGTGAGCAGTTCTTC. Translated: CSVEGGTSGGEQFF.

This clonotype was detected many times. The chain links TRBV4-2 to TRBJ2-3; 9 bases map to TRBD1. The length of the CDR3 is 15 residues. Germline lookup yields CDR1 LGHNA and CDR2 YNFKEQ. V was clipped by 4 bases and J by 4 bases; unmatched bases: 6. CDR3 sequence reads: CASSPGQGGADTQYF. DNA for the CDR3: TGTGCCAGCAGCCCGGGACAGGGTGGTGCAGATACGCAGTATTTT.

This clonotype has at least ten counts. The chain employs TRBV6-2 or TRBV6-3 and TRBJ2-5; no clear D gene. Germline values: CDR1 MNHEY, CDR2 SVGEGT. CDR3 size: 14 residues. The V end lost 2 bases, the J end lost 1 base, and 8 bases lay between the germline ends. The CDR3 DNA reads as TGTGCCAGCAGTTACAGGAACTCCCAAGAGACCCAGTACTTC. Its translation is CASSYRNSQETQYF.

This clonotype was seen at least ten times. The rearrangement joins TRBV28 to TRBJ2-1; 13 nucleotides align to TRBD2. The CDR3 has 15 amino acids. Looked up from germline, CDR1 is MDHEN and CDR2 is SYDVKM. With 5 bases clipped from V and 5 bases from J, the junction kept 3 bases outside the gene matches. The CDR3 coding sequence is TGTGCCAGCAGTCTACTAGCGGGGGGGAACAATGAGCAGTTCTTC. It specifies CASSLLAGGNNEQFF.

CDR3 loop: CASSLVGVFWDSYYEQYF. The CDR3 nucleotides read TGTGCCAGCAGCTTAGTTGGAGTATTCTGGGACAGTTACTACGAGCAGTACTTC. V usage is TRBV7-8 and J usage is TRBJ2-7; 7 nucleotides align to TRBD1. In germline, CDR1 is SGHVS, CDR2 FQNEAQ. The J segment lost 3 bases and the V segment lost 1 base, leaving 15 bases of the junction unmatched. CDR3 length: 18 amino acids.

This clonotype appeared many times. The CDR3 reads CASSFGTDEAFF. The CDR3 DNA is TGTGCCAGCAGCTTTGGGACGGATGAAGCTTTCTTT. The chain is built from TRBV7-8 and TRBJ1-1; TRBD1 is a possible D gene (5 bases). V dropped 3 bases and J dropped 7 bases, with 9 bases sitting between them. The germline V gene has CDR1 SGHVS and CDR2 FQNEAQ. This CDR3 is built from 12 residues.

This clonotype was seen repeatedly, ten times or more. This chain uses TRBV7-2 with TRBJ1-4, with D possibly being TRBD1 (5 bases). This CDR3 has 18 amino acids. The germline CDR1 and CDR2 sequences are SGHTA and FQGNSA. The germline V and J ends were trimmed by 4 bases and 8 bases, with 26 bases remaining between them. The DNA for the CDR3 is TGTGCCAGCAGCTACGAACCGGGACCGACGTCTCGAGGCGAAAAACTGTTTTTT. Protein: CASSYEPGPTSRGEKLFF.

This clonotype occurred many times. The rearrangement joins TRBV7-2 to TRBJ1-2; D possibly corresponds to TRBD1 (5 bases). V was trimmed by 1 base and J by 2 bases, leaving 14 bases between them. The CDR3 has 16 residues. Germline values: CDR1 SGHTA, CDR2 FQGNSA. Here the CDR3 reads CASSLDGAGMNYGYTF. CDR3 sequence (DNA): TGTGCCAGCAGCTTAGATGGGGCAGGGATGAACTATGGCTACACCTTC. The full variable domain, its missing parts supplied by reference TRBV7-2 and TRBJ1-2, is GAGVSQSPSNKVTEKGKDVELRCDPISGHTALYWYRQSLGQGLEFLIYFQGNSAPDKSGLPSDRFSAERTGGSVSTLTIQRTQQEDSAVYLCASSLDGAGMNYGYTFGSGTRLTVV.

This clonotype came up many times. CDR3 region: CASSLPRQAGIGVQYF. CDR3 nucleotides: TGTGCCAGCAGCCTCCCGAGACAGGCAGGTATCGGCGTGCAGTACTTC. The rearrangement uses TRBV11-1 and TRBJ2-7; tentatively, D is TRBD1 (6 bases). This CDR3 region has 16 residues. V lost 5 bases and J 9 bases, leaving 26 bases between the germline ends. Per the germline V gene, CDR1 is SGHAT and CDR2 is FQDESV (reference sequence).

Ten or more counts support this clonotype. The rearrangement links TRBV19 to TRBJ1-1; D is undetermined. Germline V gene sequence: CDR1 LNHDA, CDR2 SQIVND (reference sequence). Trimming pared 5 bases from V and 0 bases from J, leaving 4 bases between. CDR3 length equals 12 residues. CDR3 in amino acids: CASSVMNTEAFF. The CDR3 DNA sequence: TGTGCCAGTAGTGTTATGAACACTGAAGCTTTCTTT.

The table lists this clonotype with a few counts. The CDR3 sequence: CASSRYRRQGISQPQHF. The CDR3 DNA is TGTGCCAGCAGTCGATACCGACGACAGGGGATAAGCCAGCCCCAGCATTTT. The gene calls are TRBV6-2 or TRBV6-3 and TRBJ1-5; 8 bases are a match to TRBD1. The CDR3 extends over 17 amino acids. The trim removed 5 bases at V and 7 bases at J, leaving 16 bases unmatched. Germline-derived CDR1 and CDR2 are MNHEY and SVGEGT.